The TCR beta chain described here comes from a study of cytomegalovirus exposure and HLA in healthy donors. Whole-study results and caveats: Highly shared sequence variants in one cluster were likely a sequencing artifact.

Primers for the PCR totalled 60 Vbeta and 13 Jbeta. Profiled with immunoSEQ multiplex PCR; TCRdb holds only in-frame clones, not every one. The sample lists approximately 160,000 clones; 68% were seen once. J was trimmed by 6 bases and V by 3 bases; bases with no gene match: 0. The CDR3 is 12 residues long. CDR1 is SGHNT and CDR2 is YYREEE in the germline V gene (reference sequence). About this clone itself: Its antigen is undetermined.

Sequenced sample: PBMCs. This sequence joins TRBV5-4 and TRBJ2-1, with TRBD1 identical over 7 bases. The clonotype comes from a woman in her 40s in good health and CMV-seropositive. CDR3 protein: CASSWTGNEQFF. The CDR3 DNA reads as TGTGCCAGCAGCTGGACAGGCAATGAGCAGTTCTTC. The full variable domain, its missing parts supplied by reference TRBV5-4 and TRBJ2-1, is ETGVTQSPTHLIKTRGQQVTLRCSSQSGHNTVSWYQQALGQGPQFIFQYYREEENGRGNFPPRFSGLQFPNYSSELNVNALELDDSALYLCASSWTGNEQFFGPGTRLTVL.